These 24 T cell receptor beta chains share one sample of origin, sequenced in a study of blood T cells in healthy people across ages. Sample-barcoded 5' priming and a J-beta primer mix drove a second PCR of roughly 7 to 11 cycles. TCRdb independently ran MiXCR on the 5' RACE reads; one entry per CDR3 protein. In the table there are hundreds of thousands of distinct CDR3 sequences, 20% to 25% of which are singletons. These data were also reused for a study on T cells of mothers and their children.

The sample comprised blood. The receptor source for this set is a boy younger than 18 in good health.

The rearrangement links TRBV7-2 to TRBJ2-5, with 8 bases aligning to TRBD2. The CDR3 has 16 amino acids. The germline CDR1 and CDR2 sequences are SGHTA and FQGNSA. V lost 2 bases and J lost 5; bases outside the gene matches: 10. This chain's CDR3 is CASSLIAGSHDETQYF. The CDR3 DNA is TGTGCCAGCAGCTTAATAGCGGGAAGTCATGATGAGACCCAGTACTTC.

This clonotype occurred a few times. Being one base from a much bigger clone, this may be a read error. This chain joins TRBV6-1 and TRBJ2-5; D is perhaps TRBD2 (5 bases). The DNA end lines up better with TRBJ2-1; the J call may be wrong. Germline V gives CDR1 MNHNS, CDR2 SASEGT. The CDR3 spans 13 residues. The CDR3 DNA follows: TGTGCCAGCAGTGAACTAGCCCACAGTGAGCAGTTCTTC. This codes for CASSELAHSEQFF.

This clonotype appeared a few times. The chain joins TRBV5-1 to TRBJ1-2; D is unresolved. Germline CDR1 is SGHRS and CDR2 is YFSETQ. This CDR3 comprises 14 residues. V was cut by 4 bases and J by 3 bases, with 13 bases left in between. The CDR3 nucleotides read TGCGCCAGCAGCCCCTACGACGGGTACTATGGCTACACCTTC. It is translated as CASSPYDGYYGYTF.

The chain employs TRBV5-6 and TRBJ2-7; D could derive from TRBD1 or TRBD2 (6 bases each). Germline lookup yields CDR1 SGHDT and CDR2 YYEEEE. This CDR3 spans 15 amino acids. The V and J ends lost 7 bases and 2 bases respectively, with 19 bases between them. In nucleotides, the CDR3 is TGTGCCAGCGCACAAGGGGGGCGGCTGACCTACGAGCAGTACTTC. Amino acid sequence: CASAQGGRLTYEQYF.

The CDR3 reads CASSLGATGAYEQYF. The CDR3 DNA follows: TGTGCCAGCAGCCTGGGGGCGACGGGGGCGTACGAGCAGTACTTC. V is TRBV5-6 and J is TRBJ2-7; D is tentatively TRBD1 or TRBD2 (6 bases each). V was shortened by 4 bases and J by 4 bases, with 18 bases between the two germline ends. Germline V lookup: CDR1 SGHDT, CDR2 YYEEEE. The CDR3 is made up of 15 amino acids. The entire variable domain, with the rest obtained from reference TRBV5-6 and TRBJ2-7, is as follows: DAGVTQSPTHLIKTRGQQVTLRCSPKSGHDTVSWYQQALGQGPQFIFQYYEEEERQRGNFPDRFSGHQFPNYSSELNVNALLLGDSALYLCASSLGATGAYEQYFGPGTRLTVT.

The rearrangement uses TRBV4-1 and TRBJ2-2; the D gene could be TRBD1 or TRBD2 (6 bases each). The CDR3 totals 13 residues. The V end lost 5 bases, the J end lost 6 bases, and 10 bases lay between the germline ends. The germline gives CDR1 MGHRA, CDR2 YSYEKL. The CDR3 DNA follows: TGCGCCAGCAGCGCCGGGGGCTCCGGGGAGCTGTTTTTT. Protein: CASSAGGSGELFF.

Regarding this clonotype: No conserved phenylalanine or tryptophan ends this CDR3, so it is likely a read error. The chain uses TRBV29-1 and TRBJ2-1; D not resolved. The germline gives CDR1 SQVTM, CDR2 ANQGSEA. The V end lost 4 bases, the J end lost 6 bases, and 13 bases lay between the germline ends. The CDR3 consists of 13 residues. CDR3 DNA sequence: TGCAGCGTTGCAACAGAGACGAGCAATGAGCAGTTCCTC. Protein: CSVATETSNEQFL.

CDR3: CSARETGRNTGELFF. DNA of the CDR3: TGCAGTGCTAGAGAAACAGGTCGGAACACCGGGGAGCTGTTTTTT. The V gene is TRBV20-1, the J gene TRBJ2-2; perhaps TRBD1 as D (5 bases). Germline V lookup: CDR1 DFQATT, CDR2 SNEGSKA (reference sequence). V lost 0 bases and J 1 base, leaving 9 bases between the germline ends. The CDR3 runs to 15 residues.

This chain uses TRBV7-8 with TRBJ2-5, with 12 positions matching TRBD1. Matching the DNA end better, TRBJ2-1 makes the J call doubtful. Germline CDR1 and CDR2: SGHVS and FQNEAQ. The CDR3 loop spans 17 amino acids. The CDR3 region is CASSLFLGQGASNEQFF. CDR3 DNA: TGTGCCAGCAGCTTATTCTTGGGACAGGGGGCCTCCAATGAGCAGTTCTTC.

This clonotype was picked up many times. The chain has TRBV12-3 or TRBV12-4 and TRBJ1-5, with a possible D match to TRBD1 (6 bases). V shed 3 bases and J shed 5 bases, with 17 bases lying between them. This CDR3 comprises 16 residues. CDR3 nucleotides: TGTGCCAGCAGTTTTTTGGTCAGGGGACTGGATCAGCCCCAGCATTTT. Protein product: CASSFLVRGLDQPQHF.

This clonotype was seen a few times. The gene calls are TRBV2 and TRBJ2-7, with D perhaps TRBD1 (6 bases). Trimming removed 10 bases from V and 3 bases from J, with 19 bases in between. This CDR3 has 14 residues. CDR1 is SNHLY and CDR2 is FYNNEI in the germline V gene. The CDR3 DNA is TGTGCCACCGTGGACAGTCCGCGAAACTACGAGCAGTACTTC. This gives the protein CATVDSPRNYEQYF.

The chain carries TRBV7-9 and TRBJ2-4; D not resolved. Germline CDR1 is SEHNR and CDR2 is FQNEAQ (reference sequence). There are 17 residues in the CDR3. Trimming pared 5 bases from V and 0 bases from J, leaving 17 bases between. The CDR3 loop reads CASSRSRPEIAKNIQYF. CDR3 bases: TGTGCCAGCAGCCGATCCCGACCGGAGATAGCCAAAAACATTCAGTACTTC.

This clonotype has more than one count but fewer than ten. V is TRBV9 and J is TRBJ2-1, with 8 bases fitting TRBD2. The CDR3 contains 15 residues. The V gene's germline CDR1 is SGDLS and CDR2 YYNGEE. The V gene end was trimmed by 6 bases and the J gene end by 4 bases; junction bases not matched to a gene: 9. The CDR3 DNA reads TGTGCCAGCAACCAGGGCGGGGGGAGGTACAATGAGCAGTTCTTC. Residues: CASNQGGGRYNEQFF.

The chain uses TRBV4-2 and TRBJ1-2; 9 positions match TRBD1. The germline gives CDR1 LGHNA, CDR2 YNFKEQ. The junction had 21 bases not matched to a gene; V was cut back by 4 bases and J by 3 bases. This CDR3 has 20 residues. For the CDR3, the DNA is TGTGCCAGCAGCCTGAGGGGGGCATCGGACAGGGGAAAAGTAGACTATGGCTACACCTTC. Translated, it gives CASSLRGASDRGKVDYGYTF.

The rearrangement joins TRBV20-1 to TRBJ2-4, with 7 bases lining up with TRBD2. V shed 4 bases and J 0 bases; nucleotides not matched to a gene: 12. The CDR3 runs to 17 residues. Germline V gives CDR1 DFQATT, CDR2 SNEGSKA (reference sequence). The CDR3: CSATRSGIDGAKNIQYF. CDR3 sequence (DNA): TGCAGTGCTACCCGAAGCGGGATCGATGGAGCCAAAAACATTCAGTACTTC.

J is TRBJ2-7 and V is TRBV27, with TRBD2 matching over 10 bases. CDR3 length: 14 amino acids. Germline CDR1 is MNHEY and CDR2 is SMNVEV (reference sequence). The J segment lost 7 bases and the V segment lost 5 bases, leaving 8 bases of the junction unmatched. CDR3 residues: CASSVLAGVGEQYF. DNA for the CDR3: TGTGCCAGCAGTGTGCTAGCGGGAGTGGGGGAGCAGTACTTC.

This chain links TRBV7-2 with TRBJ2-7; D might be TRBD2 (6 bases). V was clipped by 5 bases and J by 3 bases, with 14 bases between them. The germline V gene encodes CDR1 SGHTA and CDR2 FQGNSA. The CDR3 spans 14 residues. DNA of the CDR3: TGTGCCAGCAGCATGGGACTGGGTAGCTACGAGCAGTACTTC. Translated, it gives CASSMGLGSYEQYF.

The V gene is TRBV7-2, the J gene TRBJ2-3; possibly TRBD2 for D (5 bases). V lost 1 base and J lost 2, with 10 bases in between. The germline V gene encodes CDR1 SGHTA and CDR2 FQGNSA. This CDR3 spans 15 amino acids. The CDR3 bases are TGTGCCAGCAGCTTAGTGTCCGGGGACACAGATACGCAGTATTTT. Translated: CASSLVSGDTDTQYF.

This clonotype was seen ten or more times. Here the CDR3 reads CSVEGHQGNEQFF. In DNA, the CDR3 is TGCAGCGTTGAGGGACACCAGGGCAATGAGCAGTTCTTC. The chain carries TRBV29-1 and TRBJ2-1; D possibly corresponds to TRBD1 (6 bases). The CDR3 contains 13 residues. Germline CDR1 SQVTM, CDR2 ANQGSEA. V lost 3 bases and J 6 bases, leaving 12 bases between the germline ends.

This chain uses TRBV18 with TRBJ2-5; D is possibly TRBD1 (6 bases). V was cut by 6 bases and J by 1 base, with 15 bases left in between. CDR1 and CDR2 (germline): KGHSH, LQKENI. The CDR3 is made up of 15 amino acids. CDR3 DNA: TGTGCCAGCTCCCAACTCTGGACAGTCCAAGAGACCCAGTACTTC. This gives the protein CASSQLWTVQETQYF.

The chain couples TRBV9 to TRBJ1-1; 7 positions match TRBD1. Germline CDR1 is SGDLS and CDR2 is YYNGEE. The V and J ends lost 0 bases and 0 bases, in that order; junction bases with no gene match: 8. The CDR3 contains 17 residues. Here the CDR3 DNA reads TGTGCCAGCAGCGTAGTGAGGGACAGAGCCATGAACACTGAAGCTTTCTTT. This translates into CASSVVRDRAMNTEAFF.

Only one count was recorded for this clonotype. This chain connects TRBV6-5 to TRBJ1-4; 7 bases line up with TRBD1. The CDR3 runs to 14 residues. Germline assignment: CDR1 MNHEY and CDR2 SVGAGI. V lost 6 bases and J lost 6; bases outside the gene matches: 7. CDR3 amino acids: CASSRGTADEKLFF. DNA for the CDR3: TGTGCCAGCAGCAGAGGGACAGCCGATGAAAAACTGTTTTTT.

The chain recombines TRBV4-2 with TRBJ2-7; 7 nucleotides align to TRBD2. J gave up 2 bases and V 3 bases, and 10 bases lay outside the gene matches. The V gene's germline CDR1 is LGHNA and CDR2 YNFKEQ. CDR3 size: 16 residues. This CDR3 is CASSHPGTGGAYEQYF. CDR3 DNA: TGTGCCAGCAGCCACCCCGGGACGGGAGGAGCCTACGAGCAGTACTTC.

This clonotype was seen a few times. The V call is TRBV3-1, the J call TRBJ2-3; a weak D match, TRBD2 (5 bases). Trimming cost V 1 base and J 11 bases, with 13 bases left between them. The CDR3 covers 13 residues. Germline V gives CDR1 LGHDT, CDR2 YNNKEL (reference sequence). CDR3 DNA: TGTGCCAGCAGCCAAGCGTCTAGCTTAGTGCAGTATTTT. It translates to CASSQASSLVQYF.